The clone carrying this T cell receptor beta chain was picked up a small number of times. Its specificity is unknown. This record belongs to a study of cytomegalovirus exposure and HLA in healthy donors. The study's findings and limits: In vitro work confirmed that three CMV-associated chains recognize CMV antigens. Prior analysis indicated that the majority of TCR beta V segments exhibited productivity approximately 90% or approximately 30% of the time.

13 Jbeta primers and 60 Vbeta primers were used for the PCR. The repertoire was sequenced with immunoSEQ multiplex PCR; TCRdb's copy has only in-frame clones and lacks some. This table holds 100,000 to 150,000 clones, more than 15% found once. The source material was PBMCs. The sequence was obtained from a female donor in good health and CMV-seropositive.

The DNA of the CDR3 is TGTGCCAGCAGCCAAGAGGGACTAGCGGTACAACGGGCGGCGGCCAAAAACATTCAGTACTTC. It encodes CASSQEGLAVQRAAAKNIQYF. The chain links TRBV4-2 to TRBJ2-4, with 11 bases that match TRBD2. The V gene end was trimmed by 0 bases and the J gene end by 1 base; junction bases not matched to a gene: 14. This CDR3 is built from 21 residues. Germline values: CDR1 LGHNA, CDR2 YNFKEQ.